This paragraph reports one T cell receptor beta chain. The antigen is unknown. The CDR3 is made up of 15 amino acids. The germline gives CDR1 KGHSH, CDR2 LQKENI. V lost 3 bases, J lost 5 bases, and 8 bases stayed unmatched. These data originate in a study of T cell responses to AZD1222 COVID-19 vaccine. Using immunoSEQ multiplex PCR, the repertoire was profiled, and TCRdb retains in-frame clones only, with some absent. The sample lists over 85,000 clones; 92% were seen once. General study results and limits: Dominant at 160-218 and 743-854, vaccine-associated CD4 TCRs also spanned spike. White British ancestry dominated among donors, who included more females, and clonal diversity was possibly underestimated.

This chain connects TRBV18 to TRBJ2-5; TRBD1 aligns across 8 bases. The TCR comes from an adult in good health. The sequences come from peripheral blood, collected on day 0 of AZD1222 vaccination. The CDR3 reads CASSPAQGAMETQYF. The CDR3 region has the DNA TGTGCCAGCTCACCGGCGCAGGGGGCGATGGAGACCCAGTACTTC.